The 26 T cell receptor beta chains below come from one sample, sequenced in a study of graft-versus-host responses after intestinal transplantation. Antigen specificity for these receptors is unknown. TCRdb's table, derived via immunoSEQ multiplex PCR, lists solely in-frame clones and lacks some. The sample lists tens of thousands of clones; about 95% were seen once. Specimen: unstimulated CD4+ T cells sorted from spleen or lymph node cells, collected before transplant. These receptors came from a human donor who was the organ donor for an intestinal transplant.

V is TRBV5-1 and J is TRBJ2-7, with D perhaps matching TRBD1 (6 bases). The CDR3 spans 15 residues. V lost 4 bases and J 3 bases, leaving 17 bases between the germline ends. Germline-derived CDR1 and CDR2 are SGHRS and YFSETQ. CDR3 residues: CASSEGAGDLYEQYF. The CDR3 DNA reads as TGCGCCAGCAGCGAGGGAGCAGGGGACCTCTACGAGCAGTACTTC.

This clone was recorded only once. The chain links TRBV11-3 to TRBJ2-1, with a possible D match to TRBD2 (6 bases). The CDR3 is 17 residues long. Per germline, CDR1 SGHNT and CDR2 YENEEA. V shed 5 bases and J shed 4 bases, with 21 bases lying between them. This CDR3 reads CASSRSRGGSGYNEQFF. CDR3 in DNA: TGTGCCAGCAGCCGCTCCCGAGGAGGGTCGGGATACAATGAGCAGTTCTTC. Filled out from reference TRBV11-3 and TRBJ2-1, the complete variable domain reads EAGVVQSPRYKIIEKKQPVAFWCNPISGHNTLYWYLQNLGQGPELLIRYENEEAVDDSQLPKDRFSAERLKGVDSTLKIQPAELGDSAVYLCASSRSRGGSGYNEQFFGPGTRLTVL.

This rearrangement joins TRBV19 to TRBJ2-7; 8 bases are a match to TRBD1. Germline values: CDR1 LNHDA, CDR2 SQIVND (reference sequence). This CDR3 is 13 amino acids long. V dropped 8 bases and J dropped 2; count of bases not matched to a gene: 5. The DNA for the CDR3 is TGTGCCAGTGGAAGACAGGGGCCCTACGAGCAGTACTTC. This translates into CASGRQGPYEQYF.

The J gene is TRBJ2-7, the V gene TRBV5-8; D unclear. V lost 2 bases and J lost 2, with 5 bases in between. Looked up from germline, CDR1 is SGHTS and CDR2 is YDEGEE. The CDR3 length is 12 residues. The CDR3 protein is CASSFGTYEQYF. CDR3 bases: TGTGCCAGCAGCTTCGGTACCTACGAGCAGTACTTC.

The chain couples TRBV20-1 to TRBJ2-5; no clear D gene. The CDR3 is 11 amino acids. V lost 5 bases and J 4 bases, leaving 8 bases between the germline ends. Germline-derived CDR1 and CDR2 are DFQATT and SNEGSKA (reference sequence). The chain's CDR3 is CSAWVLETQYF. The DNA of the CDR3 is TGCAGTGCTTGGGTCCTAGAGACCCAGTACTTC.

This clone occurred once. The CDR3 DNA sequence: TGTGCCAGCAGCACAGACAGGGGGCGCGGTGGCGAGCAGTACTTC. Amino acid sequence: CASSTDRGRGGEQYF. The rearrangement links TRBV11-2 to TRBJ2-7; TRBD1 agrees at 10 bases. The ends lost 5 bases at V and 6 bases at J; junction bases unmatched: 10. This CDR3 contains 15 residues. Germline CDR1 SGHAT, CDR2 FQNNGV.

The chain uses TRBV7-9 and TRBJ2-5; maybe TRBD2 (6 bases). V was cut by 6 bases and J by 4 bases, with 15 bases left in between. Germline-derived CDR1 and CDR2 are SEHNR and FQNEAQ (reference sequence). CDR3 length equals 14 residues. Here the CDR3 DNA reads TGTGCCAGCAGTATTTCTAGCGCGGCAGAGACCCAGTACTTC. The encoded protein is CASSISSAAETQYF.

V is TRBV10-3 and J is TRBJ1-2, with a possible D match to TRBD1 (5 bases). The V end lost 4 bases, the J end lost 4 bases, and 7 bases lay between the germline ends. CDR3 length equals 12 residues. The germline V gene has CDR1 ENHRY and CDR2 SYGVKD. The CDR3 loop reads CAISGQSYGYTF. The DNA for the CDR3 is TGTGCCATCAGTGGACAGTCCTATGGCTACACCTTC.

This clone was seen once. The V call is TRBV2, the J call TRBJ2-5; 9 bases map to TRBD1. V shed 6 bases, J shed 1 base, and the junction held 6 bases outside the gene matches. Looked up from germline, CDR1 is SNHLY and CDR2 is FYNNEI. This CDR3 contains 15 residues. CDR3 residues: CASRTGDRVQETQYF. The CDR3 DNA is TGTGCCAGCAGAACTGGGGACAGGGTCCAAGAGACCCAGTACTTC.

This clone appeared a few times. The genes are TRBV6-1 and TRBJ2-7; TRBD1 aligns across 8 bases. The CDR3 covers 18 residues. Germline V gene data show CDR1 as MNHNS and CDR2 as SASEGT. After removal of 4 bases from V and 1 base from J, the junction contained 15 bases not matched to a gene. This chain's CDR3 is CASSASISRTGPSYEQYF. CDR3 nucleotide sequence: TGTGCCAGCAGTGCATCAATTAGTAGGACAGGGCCATCCTACGAGCAGTACTTC.

The rearrangement joins TRBV7-2 to TRBJ2-7; 9 bases agree with TRBD2. This CDR3 spans 14 amino acids. The V gene end was trimmed by 7 bases and the J gene end by 3 bases; junction bases not matched to a gene: 7. CDR1 is SGHTA and CDR2 is FQGNSA in the germline V gene. The CDR3 sequence: CASTPRRGGYEQYF. CDR3 in DNA: TGTGCCAGCACCCCAAGGCGGGGGGGCTACGAGCAGTACTTC.

A single count supports this clone. V and J are TRBV18 and TRBJ1-2; 8 nucleotides align to TRBD1. V shed 3 bases, J shed 4 bases, and the junction held 16 bases outside the gene matches. Germline CDR1 and CDR2: KGHSH and LQKENI. This CDR3 comprises 18 residues. The CDR3 DNA reads TGTGCCAGCTCACCTGGGCAGGGGGCGATGCGGGGAAGCTATGGCTACACCTTC. Translated, it gives CASSPGQGAMRGSYGYTF.

V and J are TRBV6-1 and TRBJ1-5, with no clear D. Trimming left V 8 bases short and J 0 bases short, with 8 bases between. The CDR3 totals 13 residues. Germline V gives CDR1 MNHNS, CDR2 SASEGT. The CDR3 reads CASGPISNQPQHF. CDR3 DNA sequence: TGTGCCAGCGGACCCATTAGCAATCAGCCCCAGCATTTT.

This clone came up once. The chain couples TRBV10-2 to TRBJ2-2; no firm D call. The CDR3 runs 12 residues. Trimming stripped 7 bases from V and 1 base from J, with 4 bases between. Germline V CDR1 and CDR2: WSHSY, SAAADI. The CDR3 DNA sequence: TGCGCCAGCACGAGGAACACCGGGGAGCTGTTTTTT. Its protein is CASTRNTGELFF.

The chain has TRBV6-1 and TRBJ1-5, with D perhaps matching TRBD1 (5 bases). V was trimmed by 8 bases and J by 4 bases, leaving 12 bases between them. Germline V CDR1 and CDR2: MNHNS, SASEGT. The CDR3 loop spans 13 amino acids. CDR3 sequence: CASVGQGNQPQHF. The CDR3 DNA follows: TGTGCCAGCGTAGGCCAGGGTAATCAGCCCCAGCATTTT.

J is TRBJ2-1 and V is TRBV27; TRBD1 aligns across 9 bases. Germline lookup yields CDR1 MNHEY and CDR2 SMNVEV (reference sequence). After removal of 0 bases from V and 6 bases from J, the junction contained 3 bases not matched to a gene. This CDR3 is 15 amino acids long. The CDR3 DNA sequence: TGTGCCAGCAGTTTATCTGGGACAGGGCCCAATGAGCAGTTCTTC. Residues: CASSLSGTGPNEQFF.

In its sample, this clone was seen once. The V call is TRBV5-1, the J call TRBJ2-5; TRBD1 matches at 8 bases. The CDR3 consists of 15 residues. V shed 3 bases, J shed 2 bases, and the junction held 6 bases outside the gene matches. Per the germline V gene, CDR1 is SGHRS and CDR2 is YFSETQ. Here the CDR3 reads CASSYLQGGQETQYF. The CDR3 DNA sequence: TGCGCCAGCAGCTATTTACAGGGGGGACAAGAGACCCAGTACTTC.

V and J are TRBV18 and TRBJ1-1; weak D call: TRBD1 (5 bases). Germline V lookup: CDR1 KGHSH, CDR2 LQKENI. CDR3 length: 13 amino acids. The V gene lost 2 bases and the J gene lost 3 bases, with 7 bases spanning the gap. The CDR3 nucleotides read TGTGCCAGCTCACCAGGGGCGGACACTGAAGCTTTCTTT. This encodes CASSPGADTEAFF.

The chain joins TRBV10-3 to TRBJ2-5; possibly TRBD1 for D (6 bases). CDR1 is ENHRY, CDR2 SYGVKD, per germline. The V end was cut by 2 bases, the J end by 4 bases, with 14 bases between. This CDR3 has 15 amino acids. CDR3 coding DNA: TGTGCCATCAGTGAGGGGGGCCCGCCCCTAGAGACCCAGTACTTC. Residues: CAISEGGPPLETQYF.

The V call is TRBV6-4, the J call TRBJ1-6; 7 bases agree with TRBD1. After removal of 5 bases from V and 4 bases from J, the junction contained 2 bases not matched to a gene. There are 14 residues in the CDR3. Germline V CDR1 and CDR2: MRHNA, SNTAGT. The CDR3 spells CASSRTGYNSPLHF. CDR3 DNA sequence: TGTGCCAGCAGTCGGACAGGATATAATTCACCCCTCCACTTT.

In this sample, this clone turned up once. Other DNA sequences in this sample translate to the same CDR3. The chain joins TRBV5-5 to TRBJ1-1, with D possibly matching TRBD1 (5 bases). The CDR3 consists of 14 residues. Germline CDR1 and CDR2: SGHKS and YYEKEE (reference sequence). The V and J ends lost 4 bases and 6 bases respectively, with 16 bases between them. The chain's CDR3 is CASSTDSGGPEAFF. The CDR3 DNA reads TGTGCCAGCAGCACCGACAGTGGTGGCCCTGAAGCTTTCTTT.

The J gene is TRBJ2-7, the V gene TRBV9, with D unclear. The V and J ends lost 4 bases and 0 bases respectively, with 11 bases between them. This CDR3 comprises 14 residues. The germline V gene encodes CDR1 SGDLS and CDR2 YYNGEE. CDR3 region: CASSLDATSYEQYF. The CDR3 DNA reads as TGTGCCAGCAGCCTTGACGCCACCTCCTACGAGCAGTACTTC.

The gene calls are TRBV6-5 and TRBJ1-5, with TRBD1 matching 7 bases. This CDR3 has 14 amino acids. J lost 0 bases, V lost 10 bases, and 6 bases had no gene match. CDR1 and CDR2 from the germline V gene are MNHEY and SVGAGI. CDR3 sequence: CATGQVDSNQPQHF. The CDR3 DNA is TGTGCCACCGGACAGGTCGATAGCAATCAGCCCCAGCATTTT.

The chain has TRBV2 and TRBJ2-7, with a possible D match to TRBD1 (5 bases). In germline, CDR1 is SNHLY, CDR2 FYNNEI. V lost 5 bases to trimming and J lost 0 bases, with 11 bases between them. This CDR3 is 14 amino acids long. In nucleotides, the CDR3 is TGTGCCAGCAGTACACAGGTTAGCTCCTACGAGCAGTACTTC. Amino acid sequence: CASSTQVSSYEQYF.

The J gene is TRBJ1-2, the V gene TRBV7-2; D is undetermined. The CDR3 contains 15 residues. CDR1 is SGHTA and CDR2 is FQGNSA in the germline V gene. The germline V and J ends were trimmed by 1 base and 5 bases, with 14 bases remaining between them. The chain's CDR3 is CASSLVKGSTYGYTF. In DNA, the CDR3 is TGTGCCAGCAGCTTAGTTAAGGGATCAACATATGGCTACACCTTC.

The chain combines TRBV6-5 with TRBJ2-1; D perhaps matches TRBD1 (7 bases). This CDR3 contains 15 residues. V was trimmed by 5 bases and J by 2 bases, leaving 13 bases between them. Germline V gene sequence: CDR1 MNHEY, CDR2 SVGAGI. The CDR3 coding sequence is TGTGCCAGCAGTCGGCCAGGGGGGCCCTACAATGAGCAGTTCTTC. It yields the protein CASSRPGGPYNEQFF.